This TCR beta chain was identified during a study of human T cells and chemical hapten exposure. Germline CDR1 reads DFQATT; CDR2 reads SNEGSKA (reference sequence). The V end lost 5 bases, the J end lost 1 base, and 14 bases lay between the germline ends. This CDR3 is 14 amino acids long. Time point described: patch test 3, about 24 weeks after DPC sensitization. Specified treatment: therapeutic diphenylcyclopropenone sensitization with weekly scalp DPC. Blood draws came before every patch-test application. In the original processing: Across samples, TCR counts had a median of roughly 91,000 and ranged from about 20,000 to 750,000. Each CDR3 protein gets one entry after TCRdb re-called the RACE reads with MiXCR. These V and J calls derive from TCRdb rather than the authors' analysis. The table lists about 120,000 distinct CDR3 sequences, roughly 10% of them singletons. This clonotype was seen repeatedly, ten times or more.

This TCR was sampled from a woman between 50 and 59 years old with alopecia areata. Some clones in this sample may be carry-over from other donors' samples. The material was whole blood, obtained in connection with sensitization to the hapten diphenylcyclopropenone (DPC). The chain employs TRBV20-1 and TRBJ1-1; D might be TRBD1 (6 bases). This chain's CDR3 is CSAEEQGRNTEAFF. In DNA, the CDR3 is TGCAGTGCTGAAGAGCAGGGGCGGAACACTGAAGCTTTCTTT.